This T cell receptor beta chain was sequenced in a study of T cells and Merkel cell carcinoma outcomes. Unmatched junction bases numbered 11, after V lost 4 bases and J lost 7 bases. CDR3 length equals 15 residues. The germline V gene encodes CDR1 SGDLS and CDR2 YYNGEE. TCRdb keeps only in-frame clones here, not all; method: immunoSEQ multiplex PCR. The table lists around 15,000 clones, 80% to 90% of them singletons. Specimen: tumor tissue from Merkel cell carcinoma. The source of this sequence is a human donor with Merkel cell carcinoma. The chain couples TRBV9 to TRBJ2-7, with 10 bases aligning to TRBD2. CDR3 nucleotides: TGTGCCAGCAGCTCGGGCACAGAACTAGCGGGAGAGCAGTACTTC. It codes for CASSSGTELAGEQYF.